This T cell receptor (beta chain) comes out of a study of shared clonotypes between healthy human individuals. Study-wide background: A donor's plate count was three for CD4 naive and three for CD4 memory; CD8 naive had two and CD8 memory one. Whole-study findings and limits: Sequencing depth was a factor that was expected to affect clonotype sharing among donors. When compared with the clonotypes that were shared by all four sorted-subset donors, the non-shared clonotypes turned out to have lower generation probabilities.

This clone occurred once. Its antigen remains unknown. This CDR3 spans 16 amino acids. Germline CDR1 and CDR2: SGHAT and FQNNGV. Trimming took 5 bases from V and 2 from J; bases not matched to a gene: 10. Naive CD8 isolation took CD45RO-negative cells positively selected for CCR7 and excluded terminally differentiated effector memory CD45RA+ cells. Execution of the assay was at deep level. Data came from immunoSEQ multiplex PCR; TCRdb stores just in-frame clones and leaves some out. The sample includes approximately 740,000 clones, 90% to 95% of them seen just once. This clonotype was obtained from a man aged 30-40 years in good health. The chain carries TRBV11-2 and TRBJ2-3; 7 bases agree with TRBD1. The sample consisted of naive CD8+ T cells sorted from blood. In DNA form, the CDR3 reads TGTGCCAGCAGCGAATCCGGGACAGTCTCCACAGATACGCAGTATTTT. It translates to CASSESGTVSTDTQYF.